This is a list of T cell receptor beta chains from one sample in a study of T cell changes during pregnancy in multiple sclerosis. Libraries were prepared by immunoSEQ multiplex PCR; TCRdb keeps only in-frame clonotypes and omits some of them. The table shows 60,000 or so clones, with about nine tenths occurring only once. The sample in question was peripheral blood, obtained in the first trimester of pregnancy. The source is a female donor in good health, enrolled as a control in a pregnancy study. Each CDR3 is given with its conserved first and last residue. D genes are given only for firm matches. Clone size is stated in some rows and not others, as once, few, many or a class when expanded.

clone_size j_call d_call v_call cdr3_aa cdr3_nt
NA TRBJ1-1 NA TRBV14 CASSQKRGMNTEAFF TGTGCCAGCAGCCAAAAGAGGGGGATGAACACTGAAGCTTTCTTT
NA TRBJ1-2 TRBD1 TRBV30 CAWSRRDSKNYGYTF TGTGCCTGGAGCAGACGGGACAGCAAGAACTATGGCTACACCTTC
NA TRBJ2-7 TRBD1 TRBV10-3 CAIRSGQGGSYEQYF TGTGCCATCAGGTCGGGACAGGGGGGTTCCTACGAGCAGTACTTC
NA TRBJ2-7 TRBD1 TRBV5-4 CASSPSGQGYEQYF TGTGCCAGCAGCCCCTCGGGACAGGGGTACGAGCAGTACTTC
NA TRBJ1-5 NA TRBV30 CAWEKGSGNQPQHF TGTGCCTGGGAAAAGGGGAGCGGGAATCAGCCCCAGCATTTT
NA TRBJ2-6 NA TRBV6-4 CASSEGTGSGANVLTF TGTGCCAGCAGTGAAGGCACAGGGTCTGGGGCCAACGTCCTGACTTTC
NA TRBJ1-2 NA TRBV27 CASRLRAHEGQGYTF TGTGCCAGCAGACTCCGGGCCCACGAGGGTCAAGGCTACACCTTC
NA TRBJ2-2 NA TRBV7-8 CASSLGSNTGELFF TGTGCCAGCAGTCTAGGGAGTAACACCGGGGAGCTGTTTTTT
NA TRBJ1-5 NA TRBV29-1 CSVGGIRGSNQPQHF TGCAGCGTTGGGGGAATTAGAGGGAGCAATCAGCCCCAGCATTTT
NA TRBJ2-2 TRBD2 TRBV7-3 CASSSSGGLSGELFF TGTGCCAGCAGCTCCTCGGGGGGGCTCAGCGGGGAGCTGTTTTTT
NA TRBJ1-1 NA TRBV7-6 CASSPGGGVLNTEAFF TGTGCCAGCAGCCCGGGCGGGGGGGTCTTAAACACTGAAGCTTTCTTT
once TRBJ2-4 NA TRBV5-6 CASSSKYGQKIAKNIQYF TGTGCCAGCAGCTCAAAATACGGACAGAAGATAGCCAAAAACATTCAGTACTTC
NA TRBJ1-4 NA TRBV5-4 CASSLDRLEEKLFF TGTGCCAGCAGCTTGGACAGGCTGGAGGAAAAACTGTTTTTT
NA TRBJ2-3 TRBD2 TRBV4-2 CASSQESGGSFDTQYF TGTGCCAGCAGCCAAGAAAGCGGGGGCTCCTTCGATACGCAGTATTTT
NA TRBJ2-3 NA TRBV14 CASSLLVSTDTQYF TGTGCCAGCAGCCTCCTAGTTAGCACAGATACGCAGTATTTT
NA TRBJ2-1 NA TRBV19 CASRLGGPSYNEQFF TGTGCCAGTAGATTGGGGGGGCCCTCCTACAATGAGCAGTTCTTC
NA TRBJ1-1 NA TRBV2 CASSVDSLNTEAFF TGTGCCAGCAGCGTGGACAGCTTGAACACTGAAGCTTTCTTT
NA TRBJ1-2 TRBD1 TRBV4-3 CASSPLYSRDRALSYGYTF TGCGCCAGCAGCCCACTCTATTCCCGGGACAGGGCCTTGAGCTATGGCTACACCTTC
few TRBJ1-1 NA TRBV4-1 CASSQERDRLMNTEAFF TGCGCCAGCAGCCAAGAAAGAGACAGATTAATGAACACTGAAGCTTTCTTT
NA TRBJ1-6 TRBD1 TRBV19 CASSPRQGPNSPLHF TGTGCCAGTAGTCCCCGACAGGGTCCGAATTCACCCCTCCACTTT
few TRBJ1-1 NA TRBV7-9 CASRERTEREAFF TGTGCCAGCAGGGAGAGGACAGAAAGAGAAGCTTTCTTT
NA TRBJ2-1 TRBD1 TRBV4-2 CASSAGTGDYNEQFF TGTGCCAGCAGCGCAGGGACAGGGGACTACAATGAGCAGTTCTTC
NA TRBJ2-5 TRBD2 TRBV19 CASSMTSGGVGRTQYF TGTGCCAGTAGTATGACTAGCGGGGGGGTCGGGAGGACCCAGTACTTC
NA TRBJ1-2 NA TRBV7-2 CASSLGQAGPYGYTF TGTGCCAGCAGCTTAGGACAGGCTGGTCCCTATGGCTACACCTTC
NA TRBJ1-4 NA TRBV27 CASSLRGYNEKLFF TGTGCCAGCAGTTTGAGAGGATATAATGAAAAACTGTTTTTT
NA TRBJ1-2 TRBD1 TRBV9 CASSRTGSNYGYTF TGTGCCAGCAGCCGGACAGGGTCTAACTATGGCTACACCTTC
NA TRBJ2-1 TRBD2 TRBV9 CASSVSGTTIYNEQFF TGTGCCAGCAGCGTGTCCGGGACTACCATATACAATGAGCAGTTCTTC
NA TRBJ2-6 NA TRBV4-3 CASSQDLGLTTSGANVLTF TGCGCCAGCAGCCAAGATCTGGGCCTTACAACCTCTGGGGCCAACGTCCTGACTTTC
NA TRBJ1-5 NA TRBV30 CAWSVGGHSNQPQHF TGTGCCTGGAGTGTTGGGGGACACTCAAATCAGCCCCAGCATTTT
NA TRBJ2-3 NA TRBV5-5 CASSVPADTQYF TGTGCCAGCAGCGTCCCGGCAGATACGCAGTATTTT
NA TRBJ1-2 TRBD1 TRBV13 CASSQARDRVGYTF TGTGCCAGCAGCCAAGCTCGGGACAGGGTCGGCTACACCTTC
NA TRBJ1-2 TRBD1 TRBV30 CAWTPGGQGGYTF TGTGCCTGGACACCAGGGGGCCAGGGAGGCTACACCTTC
NA TRBJ2-5 TRBD1 TRBV27 CASSPGGWETQYF TGTGCCAGCAGTCCAGGGGGCTGGGAGACCCAGTACTTC
few TRBJ1-1 NA TRBV30 CAWRALGGLNTEAFF TGTGCCTGGAGGGCCCTAGGGGGTCTGAACACTGAAGCTTTCTTT
NA TRBJ2-5 NA TRBV19 CASSGRDSQETQYF TGTGCCAGTAGTGGTCGGGACTCACAAGAGACCCAGTACTTC
NA TRBJ1-3 NA TRBV19 CASTVPGVTDSGNTIYF TGTGCCAGTACCGTACCGGGGGTGACAGACTCTGGAAACACCATATATTTT
NA TRBJ2-5 TRBD1 TRBV5-4 CASSIGQGRETQYF TGTGCCAGCAGCATAGGACAGGGGCGGGAGACCCAGTACTTC
NA TRBJ2-6 NA TRBV7-3 CASSLSRGIGANVLTF TGTGCCAGCAGCTTAAGTAGGGGAATTGGGGCCAACGTCCTGACTTTC
NA TRBJ2-2 TRBD2 TRBV6-5 CASSLAGGYTGELFF TGTGCCAGCAGCTTAGCGGGGGGATACACCGGGGAGCTGTTTTTT
NA TRBJ1-1 NA TRBV11-3 CASSPRAGEPEAFF TGTGCCAGCAGCCCGCGCGCCGGGGAGCCTGAAGCTTTCTTT
once TRBJ1-2 TRBD1 TRBV9 CASSVGGTGYGYTF TGTGCCAGCAGCGTAGGGGGGACAGGTTATGGCTACACCTTC
NA TRBJ1-1 NA TRBV13 CASTRTGVGAFF TGTGCCAGCACCCGAACTGGAGTGGGAGCTTTCTTT
NA TRBJ1-6 TRBD1 TRBV4-1 CASSHIRQGVKNSPLHF TGCGCCAGCAGCCACATTCGACAGGGAGTGAAGAATTCACCCCTCCACTTT
NA TRBJ1-1 NA TRBV5-1 CASSPRAVAPSRNTEAFF TGCGCCAGCAGCCCGCGGGCGGTAGCCCCCTCTCGGAACACTGAAGCTTTCTTT
NA TRBJ1-5 NA TRBV7-9 CASSDTVGARDQPQHF TGTGCCAGCAGCGATACCGTGGGGGCAAGGGATCAGCCCCAGCATTTT
NA TRBJ1-1 NA TRBV5-6 CASREIQGSTEAFF TGTGCCAGCAGGGAGATACAGGGTAGCACTGAAGCTTTCTTT
NA TRBJ2-1 TRBD2 TRBV5-1 CASSFIAGGRYHNEQFF TGCGCCAGCAGCTTTATAGCGGGGGGACGATACCACAATGAGCAGTTCTTC
NA TRBJ2-1 NA TRBV5-6 CASSPRGRYGSYNEQFF TGTGCCAGCAGCCCAAGGGGTCGATACGGCTCCTACAATGAGCAGTTCTTC
once TRBJ2-4 NA TRBV6-4 CASSDSNSGLAKNIQYF TGTGCCAGCAGTGACTCGAATAGCGGTCTGGCCAAAAACATTCAGTACTTC
NA TRBJ2-7 NA TRBV21-1 CASTKGGPEQYF TGTGCCAGCACTAAGGGGGGGCCCGAGCAGTACTTC